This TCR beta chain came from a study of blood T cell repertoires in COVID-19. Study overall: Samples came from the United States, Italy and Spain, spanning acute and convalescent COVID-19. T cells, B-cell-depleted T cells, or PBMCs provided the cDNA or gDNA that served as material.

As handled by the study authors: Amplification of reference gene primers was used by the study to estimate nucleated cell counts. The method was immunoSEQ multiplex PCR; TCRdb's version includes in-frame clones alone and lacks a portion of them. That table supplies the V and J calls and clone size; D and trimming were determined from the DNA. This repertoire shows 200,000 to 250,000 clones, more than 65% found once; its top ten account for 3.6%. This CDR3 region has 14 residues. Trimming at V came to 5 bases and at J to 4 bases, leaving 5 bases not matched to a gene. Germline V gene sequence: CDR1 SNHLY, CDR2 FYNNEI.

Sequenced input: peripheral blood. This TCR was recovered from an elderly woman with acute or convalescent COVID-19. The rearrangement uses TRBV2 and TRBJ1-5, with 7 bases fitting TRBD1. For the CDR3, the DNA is TGTGCCAGCAGTTACACAGGGGAGAATCAGCCCCAGCATTTT. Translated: CASSYTGENQPQHF.